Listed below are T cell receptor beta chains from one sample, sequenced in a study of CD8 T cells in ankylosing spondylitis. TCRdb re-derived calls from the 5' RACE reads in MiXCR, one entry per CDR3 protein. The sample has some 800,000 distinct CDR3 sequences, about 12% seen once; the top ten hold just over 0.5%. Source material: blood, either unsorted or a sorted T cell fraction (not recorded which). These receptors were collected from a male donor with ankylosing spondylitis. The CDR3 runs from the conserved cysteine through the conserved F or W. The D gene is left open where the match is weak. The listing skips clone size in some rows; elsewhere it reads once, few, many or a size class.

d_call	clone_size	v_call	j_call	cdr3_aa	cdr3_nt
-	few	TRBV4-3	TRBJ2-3	CASSQGHLSTQYF	TGCGCCAGCAGCCAAGGGCATTTGAGTACGCAGTATTTT
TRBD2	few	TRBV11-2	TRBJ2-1	CASSLGAASGSMYEQFF	TGTGCCAGCAGCTTAGGGGCGGCTAGCGGGAGTATGTATGAGCAGTTCTTC
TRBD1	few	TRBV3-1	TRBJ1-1	CASSPLDRATEAFF	TGTGCCAGCAGCCCCTTGGACAGGGCCACTGAAGCTTTCTTT
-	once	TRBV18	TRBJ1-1	CASSPPGYKADTEAFF	TGTGCCAGCTCACCACCCGGTTATAAAGCAGACACTGAAGCTTTCTTT
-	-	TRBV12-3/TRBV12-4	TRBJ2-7	CASSLGRPTYEQYF	TGTGCCAGCAGTTTAGGGAGGCCGACCTACGAGCAGTACTTC
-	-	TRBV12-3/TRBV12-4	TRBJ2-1	CASVWGPSSYNEQFF	TGTGCCAGCGTGTGGGGACCTAGCTCCTACAATGAGCAGTTCTTC
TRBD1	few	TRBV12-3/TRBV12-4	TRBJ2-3	CASRQGANTDTQYF	TGTGCCAGCAGGCAGGGGGCCAACACAGATACGCAGTATTTT
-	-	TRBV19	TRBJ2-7	CASSWGHEQYF	TGTGCCAGTAGTTGGGGGCATGAGCAGTACTTC
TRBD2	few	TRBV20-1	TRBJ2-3	CSAPQGSSGSTDTQYF	TGCAGTGCTCCTCAAGGCTCTAGCGGGAGCACAGATACGCAGTATTTT
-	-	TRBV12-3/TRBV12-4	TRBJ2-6	CASSLRASRANVLTF	TGTGCCAGCAGTTTAAGGGCTAGCAGGGCCAACGTCCTGACTTTC
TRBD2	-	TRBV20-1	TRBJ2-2	CSAPGTRNTGELFF	TGCAGTGCTCCCGGGACTAGGAACACCGGGGAGCTGTTTTTT
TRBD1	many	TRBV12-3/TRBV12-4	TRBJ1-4	CASSLVKGAFNEKLFF	TGTGCCAGCAGTTTAGTAAAGGGGGCTTTTAATGAAAAACTGTTTTTT
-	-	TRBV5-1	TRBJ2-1	CASSLPRFGDSSYNEQFF	TGCGCCAGCAGCTTGCCCAGATTCGGCGACAGCTCCTACAATGAGCAGTTCTTC